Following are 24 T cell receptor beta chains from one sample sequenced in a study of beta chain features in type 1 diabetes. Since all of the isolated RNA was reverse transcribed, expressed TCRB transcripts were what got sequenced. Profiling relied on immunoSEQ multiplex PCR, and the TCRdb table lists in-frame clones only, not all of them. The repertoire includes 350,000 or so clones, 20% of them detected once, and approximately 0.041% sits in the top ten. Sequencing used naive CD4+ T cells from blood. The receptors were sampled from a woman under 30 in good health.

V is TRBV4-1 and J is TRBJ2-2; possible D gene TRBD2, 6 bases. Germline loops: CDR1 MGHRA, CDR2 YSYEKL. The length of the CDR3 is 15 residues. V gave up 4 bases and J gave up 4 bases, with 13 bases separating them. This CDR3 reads CASSRPGDSTGELFF. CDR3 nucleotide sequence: TGCGCCAGCAGCCGGCCGGGGGACTCCACCGGGGAGCTGTTTTTT.

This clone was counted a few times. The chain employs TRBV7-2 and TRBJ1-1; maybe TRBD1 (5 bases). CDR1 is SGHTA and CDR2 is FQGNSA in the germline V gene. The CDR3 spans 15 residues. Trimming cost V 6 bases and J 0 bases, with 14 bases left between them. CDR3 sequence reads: CASRLTAYMNTEAFF. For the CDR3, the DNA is TGTGCCAGCAGACTGACAGCTTACATGAACACTGAAGCTTTCTTT.

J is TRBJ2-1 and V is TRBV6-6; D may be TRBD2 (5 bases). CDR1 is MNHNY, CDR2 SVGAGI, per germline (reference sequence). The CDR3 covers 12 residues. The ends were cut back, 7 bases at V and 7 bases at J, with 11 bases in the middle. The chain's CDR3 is CASTRTGNEQFF. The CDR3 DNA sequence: TGTGCCAGCACGCGTACGGGGAATGAGCAGTTCTTC.

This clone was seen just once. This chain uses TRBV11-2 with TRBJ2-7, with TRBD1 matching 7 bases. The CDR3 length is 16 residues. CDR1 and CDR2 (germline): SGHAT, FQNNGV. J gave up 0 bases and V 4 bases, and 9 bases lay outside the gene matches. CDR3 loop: CASSSYKGAGSYEQYF. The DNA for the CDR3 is TGTGCCAGCAGCTCCTATAAGGGGGCAGGCTCCTACGAGCAGTACTTC. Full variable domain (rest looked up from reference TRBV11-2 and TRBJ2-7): EAGVAQSPRYKIIEKRQSVAFWCNPISGHATLYWYQQILGQGPKLLIQFQNNGVVDDSQLPKDRFSAERLKGVDSTLKIQPAKLEDSAVYLCASSSYKGAGSYEQYFGPGTRLTVT.

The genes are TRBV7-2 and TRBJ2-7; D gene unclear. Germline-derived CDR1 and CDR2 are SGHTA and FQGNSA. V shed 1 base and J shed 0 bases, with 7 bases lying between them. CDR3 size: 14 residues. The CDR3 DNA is TGTGCCAGCAGCTTAGTCAGAATCTCCTACGAGCAGTACTTC. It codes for CASSLVRISYEQYF.

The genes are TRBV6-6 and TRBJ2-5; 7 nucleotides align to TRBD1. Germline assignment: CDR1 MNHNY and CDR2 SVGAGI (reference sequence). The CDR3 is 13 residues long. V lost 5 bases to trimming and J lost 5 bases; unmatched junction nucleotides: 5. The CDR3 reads CASSGQARETQYF. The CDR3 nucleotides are TGTGCCAGCAGTGGACAGGCCCGTGAGACCCAGTACTTC.

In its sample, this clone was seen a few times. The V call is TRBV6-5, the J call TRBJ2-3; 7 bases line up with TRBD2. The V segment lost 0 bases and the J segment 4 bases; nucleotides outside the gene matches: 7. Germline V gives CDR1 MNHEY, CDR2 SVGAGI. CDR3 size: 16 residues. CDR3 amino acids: CASSYSSGTISDTQYF. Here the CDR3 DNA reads TGTGCCAGCAGTTACTCATCCGGGACTATCTCAGATACGCAGTATTTT.

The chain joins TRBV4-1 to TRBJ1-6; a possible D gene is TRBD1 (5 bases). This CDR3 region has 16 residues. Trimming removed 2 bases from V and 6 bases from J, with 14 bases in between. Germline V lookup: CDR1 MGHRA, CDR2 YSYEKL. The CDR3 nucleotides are TGCGCCAGCAGCCAACAAGCACAGGCCCTTAATTCACCCCTCCACTTT. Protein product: CASSQQAQALNSPLHF.

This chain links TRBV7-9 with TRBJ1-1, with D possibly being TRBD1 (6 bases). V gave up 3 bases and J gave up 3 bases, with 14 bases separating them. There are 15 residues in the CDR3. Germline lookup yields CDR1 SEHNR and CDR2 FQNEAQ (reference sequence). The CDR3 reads CASSFRGVGYTEAFF. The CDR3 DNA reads TGTGCCAGCAGCTTCAGGGGCGTGGGATACACTGAAGCTTTCTTT.

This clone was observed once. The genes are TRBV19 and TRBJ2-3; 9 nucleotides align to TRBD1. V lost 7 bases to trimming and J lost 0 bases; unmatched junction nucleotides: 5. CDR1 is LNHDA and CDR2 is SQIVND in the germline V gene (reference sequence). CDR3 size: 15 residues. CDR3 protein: CASTRQGGSTDTQYF. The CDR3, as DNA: TGTGCCAGTACAAGACAGGGGGGTAGCACAGATACGCAGTATTTT.

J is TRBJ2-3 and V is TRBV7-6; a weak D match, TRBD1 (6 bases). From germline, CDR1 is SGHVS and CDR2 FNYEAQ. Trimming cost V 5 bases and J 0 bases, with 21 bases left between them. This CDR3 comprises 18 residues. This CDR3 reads CASSPLRGSKSSTDTQYF. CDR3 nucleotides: TGTGCCAGCAGCCCTCTCAGGGGTAGCAAGTCTAGCACAGATACGCAGTATTTT.

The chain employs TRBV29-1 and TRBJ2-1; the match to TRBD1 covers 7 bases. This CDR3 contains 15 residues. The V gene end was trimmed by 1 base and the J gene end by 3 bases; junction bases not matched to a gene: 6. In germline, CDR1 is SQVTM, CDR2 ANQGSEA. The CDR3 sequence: CSVEGRTGHYNEQFF. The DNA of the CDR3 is TGCAGCGTTGAAGGCAGGACAGGCCACTACAATGAGCAGTTCTTC.

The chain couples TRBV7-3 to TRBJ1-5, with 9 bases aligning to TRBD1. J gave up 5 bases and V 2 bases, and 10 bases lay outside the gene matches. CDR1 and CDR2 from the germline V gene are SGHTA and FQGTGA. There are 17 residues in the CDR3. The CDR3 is CASSLPNRDREDQPQHF. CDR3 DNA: TGTGCCAGCAGCTTACCCAACCGGGACAGGGAGGATCAGCCCCAGCATTTT.

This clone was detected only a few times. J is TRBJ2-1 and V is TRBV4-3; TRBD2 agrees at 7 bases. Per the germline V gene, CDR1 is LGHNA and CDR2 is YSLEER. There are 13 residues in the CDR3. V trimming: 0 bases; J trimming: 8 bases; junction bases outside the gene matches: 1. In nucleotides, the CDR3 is TGCGCCAGCAGCCAAGAGCTAGCGGATGAGCAGTTCTTC. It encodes CASSQELADEQFF.

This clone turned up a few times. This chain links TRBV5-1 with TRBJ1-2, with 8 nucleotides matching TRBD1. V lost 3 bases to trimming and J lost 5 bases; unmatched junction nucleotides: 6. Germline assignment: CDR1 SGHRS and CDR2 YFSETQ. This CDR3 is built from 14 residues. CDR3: CASSSGDRWYGYTF. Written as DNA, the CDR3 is TGCGCCAGCAGCTCCGGGGACAGGTGGTATGGCTACACCTTC.

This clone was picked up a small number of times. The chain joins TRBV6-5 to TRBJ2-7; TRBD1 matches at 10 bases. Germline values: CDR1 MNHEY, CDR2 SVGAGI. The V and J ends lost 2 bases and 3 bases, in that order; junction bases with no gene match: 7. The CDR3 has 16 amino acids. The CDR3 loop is CASSYDRGQADYEQYF. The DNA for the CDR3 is TGTGCCAGCAGTTACGACAGGGGGCAAGCAGACTACGAGCAGTACTTC.

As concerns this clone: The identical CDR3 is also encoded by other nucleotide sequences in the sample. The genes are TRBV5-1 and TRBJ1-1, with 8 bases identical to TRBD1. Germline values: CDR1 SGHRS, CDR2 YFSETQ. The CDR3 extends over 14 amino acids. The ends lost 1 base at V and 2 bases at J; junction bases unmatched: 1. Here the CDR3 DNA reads TGCGCCAGCAGCTTGTCAGGGGGCAACACTGAAGCTTTCTTT. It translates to CASSLSGGNTEAFF.

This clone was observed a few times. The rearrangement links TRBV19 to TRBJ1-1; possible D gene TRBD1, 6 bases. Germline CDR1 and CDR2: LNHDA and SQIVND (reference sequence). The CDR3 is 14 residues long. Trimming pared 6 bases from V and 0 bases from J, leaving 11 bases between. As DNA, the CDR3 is TGTGCCAGTAGGGACAGCCGAGTGAACACTGAAGCTTTCTTT. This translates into CASRDSRVNTEAFF.

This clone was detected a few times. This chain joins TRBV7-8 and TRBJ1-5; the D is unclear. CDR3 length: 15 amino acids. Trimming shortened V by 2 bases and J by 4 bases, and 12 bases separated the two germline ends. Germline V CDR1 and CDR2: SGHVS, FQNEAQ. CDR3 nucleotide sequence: TGTGCCAGCAGCTTAAGCTCGACGGGTAATCAGCCCCAGCATTTT. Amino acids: CASSLSSTGNQPQHF. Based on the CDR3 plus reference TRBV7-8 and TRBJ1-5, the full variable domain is GAGVSQSPRYKVAKRGQDVALRCDPISGHVSLFWYQQALGQGPEFLTYFQNEAQLDKSGLPSDRFFAERPEGSVSTLKIQRTQQEDSAVYLCASSLSSTGNQPQHFGDGTRLSIL.

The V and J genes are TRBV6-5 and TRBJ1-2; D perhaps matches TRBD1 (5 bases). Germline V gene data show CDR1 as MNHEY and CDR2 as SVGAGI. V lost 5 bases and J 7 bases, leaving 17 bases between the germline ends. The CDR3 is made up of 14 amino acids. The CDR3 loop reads CASSRGMALRGYTF. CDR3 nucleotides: TGTGCCAGCAGTCGGGGGATGGCCCTCCGTGGCTACACCTTC.

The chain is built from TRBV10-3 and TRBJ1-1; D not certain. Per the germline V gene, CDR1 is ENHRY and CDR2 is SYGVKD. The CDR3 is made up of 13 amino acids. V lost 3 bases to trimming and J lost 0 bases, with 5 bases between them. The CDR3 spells CAISEQMNTEAFF. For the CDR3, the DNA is TGTGCCATCAGTGAACAGATGAACACTGAAGCTTTCTTT.

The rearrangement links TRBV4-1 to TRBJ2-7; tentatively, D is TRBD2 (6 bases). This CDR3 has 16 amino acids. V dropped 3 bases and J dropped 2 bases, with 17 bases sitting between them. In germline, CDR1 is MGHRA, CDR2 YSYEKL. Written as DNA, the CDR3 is TGCGCCAGCAGCCACCCCAGCGGGCTGCTTGCCTACGAGCAGTACTTC. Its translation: CASSHPSGLLAYEQYF.

The CDR3 region is CASSLGQRLNTEAFF. CDR3 DNA sequence: TGCGCCAGCAGCTTAGGACAGCGGTTGAACACTGAAGCTTTCTTT. This chain uses TRBV5-1 with TRBJ1-1, with D perhaps TRBD1 (6 bases). The germline V and J ends were trimmed by 2 bases and 0 bases, with 11 bases remaining between them. This CDR3 has 15 residues. Looked up from germline, CDR1 is SGHRS and CDR2 is YFSETQ.

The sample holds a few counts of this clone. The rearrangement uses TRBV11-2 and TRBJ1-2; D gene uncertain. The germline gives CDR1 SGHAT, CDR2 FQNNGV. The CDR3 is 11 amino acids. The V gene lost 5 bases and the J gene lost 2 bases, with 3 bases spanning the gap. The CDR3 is CASSVNYGYTF. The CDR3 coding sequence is TGTGCCAGCAGCGTAAACTATGGCTACACCTTC. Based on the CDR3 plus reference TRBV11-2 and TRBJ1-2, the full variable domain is EAGVAQSPRYKIIEKRQSVAFWCNPISGHATLYWYQQILGQGPKLLIQFQNNGVVDDSQLPKDRFSAERLKGVDSTLKIQPAKLEDSAVYLCASSVNYGYTFGSGTRLTVV.